These 18 T cell receptor beta chains share one sample of origin, sequenced in a study of PD-1 blockade in classical Hodgkin lymphoma. Some clones are missing from TCRdb's copy, which holds only in-frame ones; the method was immunoSEQ multiplex PCR. In the table there are 40,000 to 50,000 clones, approximately 86% of which are singletons. All the patients suffered relapse after autologous stem cell transplantation, and brentuximab vedotin exposure differed. The sample here was peripheral blood mononuclear cells (PBMCs), taken before the second cycle of nivolumab. All receptors come from a human donor with classical Hodgkin lymphoma.

This chain connects TRBV18 to TRBJ2-3; 8 nucleotides align to TRBD2. The trim removed 3 bases at V and 5 bases at J, leaving 7 bases unmatched. Germline-derived CDR1 and CDR2 are KGHSH and LQKENI. The CDR3 spans 15 residues. This chain's CDR3 is CASSPVSGTRDTQYF. The CDR3 nucleotides read TGTGCCAGCTCACCCGTTAGCGGGACAAGAGATACGCAGTATTTT.

The V gene is TRBV28, the J gene TRBJ2-7; TRBD1 agrees at 7 bases. The germline gives CDR1 MDHEN, CDR2 SYDVKM. CDR3 length: 15 amino acids. J lost 3 bases, V lost 5 bases, and 10 bases had no gene match. CDR3 residues: CASSDRDRGYYEQYF. CDR3 in DNA: TGTGCCAGCAGTGACCGGGACAGAGGTTACTACGAGCAGTACTTC.

The chain uses TRBV19 and TRBJ1-4; maybe TRBD1 (5 bases). CDR1 is LNHDA, CDR2 SQIVND, per germline (reference sequence). V was clipped by 6 bases and J by 6 bases, with 14 bases between them. CDR3 length equals 14 residues. DNA of the CDR3: TGTGCCAGTAGAGTCGGGGCAAGTTATGAAAAACTGTTTTTT. Translated: CASRVGASYEKLFF.

The chain employs TRBV5-1 and TRBJ2-2; 7 bases fit TRBD1. Germline lookup yields CDR1 SGHRS and CDR2 YFSETQ. V gave up 2 bases and J gave up 0 bases; unmatched junction bases: 7. This CDR3 is 17 amino acids long. This chain's CDR3 is CASSFGAGTANTGELFF. The CDR3 bases are TGCGCCAGCAGCTTCGGCGCTGGGACAGCGAACACCGGGGAGCTGTTTTTT.

The V and J genes are TRBV6-5 and TRBJ2-5; D not resolved. This CDR3 has 13 amino acids. V was shortened by 2 bases and J by 2 bases, with 6 bases between the two germline ends. Germline V gene data show CDR1 as MNHEY and CDR2 as SVGAGI. CDR3 residues: CASSYQFQETQYF. In DNA, the CDR3 is TGTGCCAGCAGTTACCAGTTTCAAGAGACCCAGTACTTC.

The rearrangement joins TRBV5-1 to TRBJ2-5; a weak D match, TRBD1 (5 bases). The CDR3 is made up of 13 amino acids. V lost 4 bases and J lost 1, with 8 bases in between. The germline V gene has CDR1 SGHRS and CDR2 YFSETQ. The CDR3 reads CASSGQPQETQYF. The CDR3 DNA reads as TGCGCCAGCAGCGGACAACCCCAAGAGACCCAGTACTTC.

This chain links TRBV10-1 with TRBJ2-1; D possibly corresponds to TRBD2 (5 bases). Trimming took 8 bases from V and 4 from J, leaving 9 bases between them. The CDR3 covers 12 residues. The germline gives CDR1 WNHNN, CDR2 SYGVQD (reference sequence). Here the CDR3 reads CASSGVYNEQFF. CDR3 in DNA: TGCGCCAGCTCCGGGGTTTACAATGAGCAGTTCTTC.

This rearrangement joins TRBV5-5 to TRBJ2-2, with TRBD2 identical over 10 bases. The CDR3 contains 18 residues. CDR1 and CDR2 (germline): SGHKS, YYEKEE (reference sequence). The V and J ends lost 5 bases and 7 bases, in that order; junction bases with no gene match: 17. The CDR3 reads CASSYPTTSGRAGGELFF. In DNA form, the CDR3 reads TGTGCCAGCAGTTACCCTACTACCAGCGGGAGGGCCGGCGGGGAGCTGTTTTTT.

In nucleotides, the CDR3 is TGCGCCAGCAGCCGTCGTGCGGGAATGGATGAGCAGTTCTTC. This sequence encodes CASSRRAGMDEQFF. This sequence joins TRBV5-1 and TRBJ2-1; TRBD2 might be the D (6 bases). Germline-derived CDR1 and CDR2 are SGHRS and YFSETQ. The V end was cut by 4 bases, the J end by 8 bases, with 16 bases between. This CDR3 contains 14 residues.

The chain recombines TRBV7-2 with TRBJ2-5; 14 nucleotides align to TRBD2. With 5 bases clipped from V and 1 base from J, the junction kept 3 bases outside the gene matches. Germline V lookup: CDR1 SGHTA, CDR2 FQGNSA. The CDR3 is made up of 16 amino acids. DNA of the CDR3: TGTGCCAGCAGCCCGGGACTAGCGGGGGCCCAAGAGACCCAGTACTTC. Residues: CASSPGLAGAQETQYF.

This chain uses TRBV2 with TRBJ2-1, with TRBD1 identical over 8 bases. Germline trimming cut 4 bases from V and 8 bases from J; bases unmatched to any gene: 7. The CDR3 contains 14 residues. Per germline, CDR1 SNHLY and CDR2 FYNNEI. The CDR3 region is CASSVGQGVDEQFF. As DNA, the CDR3 is TGTGCCAGCAGTGTAGGACAGGGAGTCGATGAGCAGTTCTTC. Filled out from reference TRBV2 and TRBJ2-1, the complete variable domain reads EPEVTQTPSHQVTQMGQEVILRCVPISNHLYFYWYRQILGQKVEFLVSFYNNEISEKSEIFDDQFSVERPDGSNFTLKIRSTKLEDSAMYFCASSVGQGVDEQFFGPGTRLTVL.

The chain combines TRBV10-3 with TRBJ2-2, with 10 bases lining up with TRBD1. Germline CDR1 reads ENHRY; CDR2 reads SYGVKD. The CDR3 loop spans 17 amino acids. V was pared by 1 base and J by 5 bases, with 7 bases of the junction left unmatched. The chain's CDR3 is CAISELRDRGPTGELFF. The CDR3 DNA follows: TGTGCCATCAGTGAGTTAAGAGACAGGGGGCCTACCGGGGAGCTGTTTTTT.

This chain uses TRBV14 with TRBJ2-3, with 12 bases matching TRBD2. V was pared by 3 bases and J by 5 bases, with 15 bases of the junction left unmatched. Germline V lookup: CDR1 SGHDN, CDR2 FVKESK. The CDR3 loop spans 19 amino acids. CDR3 bases: TGTGCCAGCAGCCAGACTAGCGGGAGAGTTTCGGTGCTTGTAGATACGCAGTATTTT. It codes for CASSQTSGRVSVLVDTQYF.

V and J are TRBV6-1 and TRBJ1-2; TRBD1 might be the D (5 bases). CDR1 is MNHNS and CDR2 is SASEGT in the germline V gene. CDR3 size: 15 residues. Trimming took 2 bases from V and 5 from J, leaving 15 bases between them. The CDR3 spells CASSEPKGALYGYTF. The CDR3 DNA reads TGTGCCAGCAGTGAACCTAAAGGGGCCTTATATGGCTACACCTTC.

In its sample, this clone was seen a few times. The CDR3 coding sequence is TGTGCCAGCAGCCTCCGGACTAGCGGGGAGACCCAGTACTTC. Encoded protein: CASSLRTSGETQYF. V and J are TRBV13 and TRBJ2-5; 11 positions match TRBD2. J was trimmed by 5 bases and V by 5 bases; bases with no gene match: 4. The germline V gene encodes CDR1 PRHDT and CDR2 FYEKMQ (reference sequence). The CDR3 loop spans 14 amino acids.

The CDR3 bases are TGTGCCATCAGCGGGGGGACAAAGAGCTCCTACGAGCAGTACTTC. Translated, it gives CAISGGTKSSYEQYF. The V call is TRBV10-3, the J call TRBJ2-7, with D perhaps TRBD2 (7 bases). Between the trimmed V and J ends, which lost 6 bases and 0 bases, there was a span of 15 bases. The CDR3 loop spans 15 amino acids. The germline V gene encodes CDR1 ENHRY and CDR2 SYGVKD.

The V and J genes are TRBV27 and TRBJ2-1, with D perhaps TRBD1 or TRBD2 (7 bases each). The germline V gene has CDR1 MNHEY and CDR2 SMNVEV (reference sequence). The CDR3 has 15 residues. The V end was cut by 0 bases, the J end by 8 bases, with 14 bases between. In DNA, the CDR3 is TGTGCCAGCAGTTTATCCCCGACAGGGAGGGATGAGCAGTTCTTC. This encodes CASSLSPTGRDEQFF.

The chain has TRBV11-2 and TRBJ2-1; 11 nucleotides align to TRBD2. In germline, CDR1 is SGHAT, CDR2 FQNNGV. This CDR3 comprises 19 residues. The V gene end was trimmed by 1 base and the J gene end by 2 bases; junction bases not matched to a gene: 10. In nucleotides, the CDR3 is TGTGCCAGCAGCTTAGGGCGTAGCGGGAGGGCCAGTCCCTACAATGAGCAGTTCTTC. Amino acids: CASSLGRSGRASPYNEQFF.